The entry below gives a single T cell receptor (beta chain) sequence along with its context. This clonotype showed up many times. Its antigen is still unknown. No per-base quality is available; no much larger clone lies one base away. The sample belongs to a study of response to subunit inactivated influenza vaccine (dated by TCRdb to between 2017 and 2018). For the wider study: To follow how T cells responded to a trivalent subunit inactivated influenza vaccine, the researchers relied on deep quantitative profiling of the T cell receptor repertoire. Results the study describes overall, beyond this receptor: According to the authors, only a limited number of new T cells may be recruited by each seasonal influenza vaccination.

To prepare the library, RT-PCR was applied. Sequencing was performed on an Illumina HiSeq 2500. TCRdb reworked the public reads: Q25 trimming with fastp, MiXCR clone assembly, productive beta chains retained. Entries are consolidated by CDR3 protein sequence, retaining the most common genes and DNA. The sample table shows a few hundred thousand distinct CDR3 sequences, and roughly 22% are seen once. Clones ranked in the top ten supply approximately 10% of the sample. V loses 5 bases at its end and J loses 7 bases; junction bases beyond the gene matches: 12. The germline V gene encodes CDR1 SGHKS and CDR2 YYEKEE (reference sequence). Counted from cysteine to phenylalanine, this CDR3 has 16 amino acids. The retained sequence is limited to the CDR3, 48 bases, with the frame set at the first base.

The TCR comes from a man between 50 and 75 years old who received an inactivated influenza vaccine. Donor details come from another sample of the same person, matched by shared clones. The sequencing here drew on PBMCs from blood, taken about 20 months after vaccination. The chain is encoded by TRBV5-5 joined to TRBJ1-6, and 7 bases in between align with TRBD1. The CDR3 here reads CASRSSSQGYNSPLHF. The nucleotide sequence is TGTGCCAGCAGGTCCAGTTCACAGGGGTACAATTCACCCCTCCACTTT. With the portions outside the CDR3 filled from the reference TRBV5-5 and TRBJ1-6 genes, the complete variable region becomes DAGVTQSPTHLIKTRGQQVTLRCSPISGHKSVSWYQQVLGQGPQFIFQYYEKEERGRGNFPDRFSARQFPNYSSELNVNALLLGDSALYLCASRSSSQGYNSPLHFGNGTRLTVT.